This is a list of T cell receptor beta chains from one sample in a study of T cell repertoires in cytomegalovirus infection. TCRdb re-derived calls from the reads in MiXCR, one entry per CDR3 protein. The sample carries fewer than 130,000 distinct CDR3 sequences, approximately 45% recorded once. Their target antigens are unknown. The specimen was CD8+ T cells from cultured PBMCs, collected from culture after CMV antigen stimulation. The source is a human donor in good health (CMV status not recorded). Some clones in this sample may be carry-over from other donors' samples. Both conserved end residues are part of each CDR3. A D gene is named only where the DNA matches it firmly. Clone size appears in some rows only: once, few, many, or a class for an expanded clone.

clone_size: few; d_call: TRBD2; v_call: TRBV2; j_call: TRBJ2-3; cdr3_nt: TGTGCCAGCAGTGAGGAACGGGGGGGCCCGTTCGCTAGCACAGATACGCAGTATTTT; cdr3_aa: CASSEERGGPFASTDTQYF
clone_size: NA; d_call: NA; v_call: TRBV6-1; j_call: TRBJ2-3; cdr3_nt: TGTGCCAGCAGTGAAGTAGGTGCGGGCACAGATACGCAGTATTTT; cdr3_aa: CASSEVGAGTDTQYF
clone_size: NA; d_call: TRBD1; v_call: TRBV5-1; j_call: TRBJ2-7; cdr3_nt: TGCGCCAGCAGCTTGGTTACAGGGGGCTACGAGCAGTACTTC; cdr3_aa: CASSLVTGGYEQYF
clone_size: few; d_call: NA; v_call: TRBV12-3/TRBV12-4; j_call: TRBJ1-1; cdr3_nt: TGTGCCAGCAGTTGGGGGGTGAACACTGAAGCTTTCTTT; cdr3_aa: CASSWGVNTEAFF
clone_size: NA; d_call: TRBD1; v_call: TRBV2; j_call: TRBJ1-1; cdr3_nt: TGTGCCAGCAGGGGATGGACAGGGGGAAGCACTGAAGCTTTCTTT; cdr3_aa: CASRGWTGGSTEAFF
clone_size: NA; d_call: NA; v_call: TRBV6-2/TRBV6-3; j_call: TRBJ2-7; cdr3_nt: TGTGCCAGCAGAGCTTACCCGCAGACGACCTACGAGCAGTACTTC; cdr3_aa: CASRAYPQTTYEQYF
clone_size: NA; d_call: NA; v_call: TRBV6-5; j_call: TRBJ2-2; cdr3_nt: TGTGCCAGCAGTTACTTACAGGGTGCCACCGGGGAGCTGTTTTTT; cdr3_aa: CASSYLQGATGELFF
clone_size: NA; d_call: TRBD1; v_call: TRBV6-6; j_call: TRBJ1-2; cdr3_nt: TGTGCCAGCAGTTACCCGGACAGGTCTACTGGCTACACCTTC; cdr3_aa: CASSYPDRSTGYTF
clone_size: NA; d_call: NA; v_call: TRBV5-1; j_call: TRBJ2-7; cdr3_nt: TGCGCCAGCAGCCTTGCCGGACCGGTCTCCTACGAGCAGTACTTC; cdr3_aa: CASSLAGPVSYEQYF
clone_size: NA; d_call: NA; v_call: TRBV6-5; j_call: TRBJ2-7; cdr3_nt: TGTGCCAGCAGTTACGGCAGGGGTGTCGAGCAGTACTTC; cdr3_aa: CASSYGRGVEQYF
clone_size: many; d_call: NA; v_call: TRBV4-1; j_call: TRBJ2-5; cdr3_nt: TGCGCCAGCAGCCAAGAATGGGGCAGTACGGAGACCCAGTACTTC; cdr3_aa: CASSQEWGSTETQYF
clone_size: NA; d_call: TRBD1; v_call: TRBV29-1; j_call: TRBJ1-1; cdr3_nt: TGCAGCGTTAAGACAGGGGGGGTGATGAACACTGAAGCTTTCTTT; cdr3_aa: CSVKTGGVMNTEAFF
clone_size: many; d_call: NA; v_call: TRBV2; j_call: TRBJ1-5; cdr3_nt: TGTGCCAGCAGTGAGATCCCCCCCCTCCAGCCCCAGCATTTT; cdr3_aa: CASSEIPPLQPQHF
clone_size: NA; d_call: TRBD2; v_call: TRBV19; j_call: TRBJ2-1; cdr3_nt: TGTGCCAGTAGCTGGGGCGGGGGGGCCTCCTACAATGAGCAGTTCTTC; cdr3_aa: CASSWGGGASYNEQFF
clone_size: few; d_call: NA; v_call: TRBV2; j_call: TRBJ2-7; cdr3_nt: TGTGCCAGCAGTGAACTGGCCAATACCTACGAGCAGTACTTC; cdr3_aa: CASSELANTYEQYF
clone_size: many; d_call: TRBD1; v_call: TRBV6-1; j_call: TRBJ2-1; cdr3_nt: TGTGCCAGCAACCAGAACGTTCATGGTAACCAGGGGGTCAATGAGCAGTTCTTC; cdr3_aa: CASNQNVHGNQGVNEQFF
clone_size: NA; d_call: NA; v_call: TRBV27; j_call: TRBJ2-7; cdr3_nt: TGTGCCAGCAGTCCTACAGGCAACGAGCAGTACTTC; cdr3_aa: CASSPTGNEQYF
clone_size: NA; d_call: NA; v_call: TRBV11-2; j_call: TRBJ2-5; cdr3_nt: TGTGCCAGCAGCTTAGGTTTATCTCAAGAGACCCAGTACTTC; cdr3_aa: CASSLGLSQETQYF
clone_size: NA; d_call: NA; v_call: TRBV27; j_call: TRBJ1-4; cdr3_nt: TGTGCCAGCAGTTGGGACGGGAGTAATGAAAAACTGTTTTTT; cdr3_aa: CASSWDGSNEKLFF
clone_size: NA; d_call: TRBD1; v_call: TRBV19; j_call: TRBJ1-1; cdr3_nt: TGTGCCAGTAGTGGGGGGACAGGGATGGACACTGAAGCTTTCTTT; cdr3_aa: CASSGGTGMDTEAFF
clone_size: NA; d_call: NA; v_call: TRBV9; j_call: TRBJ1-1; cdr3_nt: TGTGCCAGCAGCGACCGACTCAACCCGAACACTGAAGCTTTCTTT; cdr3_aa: CASSDRLNPNTEAFF
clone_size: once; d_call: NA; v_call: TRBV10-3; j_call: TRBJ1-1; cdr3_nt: TGTGCCATCCGGGGTCAGAACACTGAAGCTTTCTTT; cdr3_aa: CAIRGQNTEAFF
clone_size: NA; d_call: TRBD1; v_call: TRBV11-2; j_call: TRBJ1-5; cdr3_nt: TGTGCCAGCAGCTTGGTGCCGACAGGGAATAGCAATCAGCCCCAGCATTTT; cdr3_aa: CASSLVPTGNSNQPQHF
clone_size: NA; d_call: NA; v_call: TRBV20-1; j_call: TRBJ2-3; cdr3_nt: TGCAGTGCTAGGGACTTCTGGGGCACAGATACGCAGTATTTT; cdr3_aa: CSARDFWGTDTQYF
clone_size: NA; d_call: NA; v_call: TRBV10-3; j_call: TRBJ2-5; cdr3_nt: TGTGCCATCAGTCAGGGGCGGCGTGACCAAGAGACCCAGTACTTC; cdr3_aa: CAISQGRRDQETQYF
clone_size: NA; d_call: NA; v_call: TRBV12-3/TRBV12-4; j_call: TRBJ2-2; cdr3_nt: TGTGCCAGCAGTCCACAGCAAGATGAGGAGCTGTTTTTT; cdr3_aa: CASSPQQDEELFF
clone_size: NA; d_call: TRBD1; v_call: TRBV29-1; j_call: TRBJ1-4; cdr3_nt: TGCAGCGTTGTAGTAGCAGGGGGTGAAAAACTGTTTTTT; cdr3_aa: CSVVVAGGEKLFF
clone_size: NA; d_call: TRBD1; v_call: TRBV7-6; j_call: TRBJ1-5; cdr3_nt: TGTGCCAGCAGCTTGACAAGGACAGGGGATCAGCCCCAGCATTTT; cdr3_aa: CASSLTRTGDQPQHF
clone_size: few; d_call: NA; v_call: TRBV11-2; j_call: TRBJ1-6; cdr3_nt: TGTGCCAGCAGCGGGATTCCGTTCGATTCACCCCTCCACTTT; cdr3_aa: CASSGIPFDSPLHF
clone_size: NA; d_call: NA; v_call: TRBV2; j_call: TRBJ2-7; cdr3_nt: TGTGCCAGCAGTGATCAGGACACCTACGAGCAGTACTTC; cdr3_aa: CASSDQDTYEQYF
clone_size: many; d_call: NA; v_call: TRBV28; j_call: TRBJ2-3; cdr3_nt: TGTGCCAGCAGTTTTAGGCAGGACACAGATACGCAGTATTTT; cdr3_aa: CASSFRQDTDTQYF
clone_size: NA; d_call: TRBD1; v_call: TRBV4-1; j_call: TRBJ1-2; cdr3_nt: TGCGCCAGCAGCCAGGTACGGGACAGTAACTATGGCTACACCTTC; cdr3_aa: CASSQVRDSNYGYTF
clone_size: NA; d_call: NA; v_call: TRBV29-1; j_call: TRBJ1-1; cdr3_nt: TGCAGCGTTGAAGGGCGTTTGACCACTGAAGCTTTCTTT; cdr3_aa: CSVEGRLTTEAFF
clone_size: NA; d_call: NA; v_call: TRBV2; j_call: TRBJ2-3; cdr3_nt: TGTGCCAGCAGTGAAGCGGGGGGACATCCACCCTTCACAGATACGCAGTATTTT; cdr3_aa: CASSEAGGHPPFTDTQYF
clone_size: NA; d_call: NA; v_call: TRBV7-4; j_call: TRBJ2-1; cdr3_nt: TGTGCCAGCAGCTTTAGCGAGACGTATAACAATGAGCAGTTCTTC; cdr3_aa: CASSFSETYNNEQFF
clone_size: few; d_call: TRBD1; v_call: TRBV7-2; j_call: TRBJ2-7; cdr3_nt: TGTGCCAGCAGCTTCCCCGGGACAGGGGGCCGAGAGCAGTACTTC; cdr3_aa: CASSFPGTGGREQYF
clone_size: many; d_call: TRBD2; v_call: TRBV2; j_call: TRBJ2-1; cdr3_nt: TGTGCCAGCAGCGAAGTGACTAGCGGGGGGGCCCATGAGCAGTTCTTC; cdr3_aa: CASSEVTSGGAHEQFF
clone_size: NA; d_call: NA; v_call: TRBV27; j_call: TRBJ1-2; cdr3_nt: TGTGCCAGCAGTCGCGGACCCAAGGATGGCTACACCTTC; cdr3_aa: CASSRGPKDGYTF
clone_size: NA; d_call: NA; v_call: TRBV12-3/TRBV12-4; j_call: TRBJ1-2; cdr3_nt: TGTGCCAGCAGCCGTAAGGGGAGAAGGGGCTATGGCTACACCTTC; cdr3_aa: CASSRKGRRGYGYTF